Shown below are 3 T cell receptor beta chains from a single sample sequenced in a study of T cell responses to AZD1222 COVID-19 vaccine. Profiled with immunoSEQ multiplex PCR; TCRdb holds only in-frame clones, not every one. The table records 80,000 or so clones, just over 90% of them present only once. The material sequenced was peripheral blood, taken on day 0 of MenACWY control vaccination. These receptors were obtained from an adult in good health.

The CDR3, as DNA: TGTGCCAGCAGTTACGGGGGGGGTGAAAAACTGTTTTTT. As protein: CASSYGGGEKLFF. The chain is built from TRBV6-6 and TRBJ1-4; D might be TRBD1 (5 bases). Germline V gene data show CDR1 as MNHNY and CDR2 as SVGAGI (reference sequence). V was shortened by 2 bases and J by 7 bases, with 8 bases between the two germline ends. The length of the CDR3 is 13 residues.

The V call is TRBV5-4, the J call TRBJ1-2; TRBD1 might be the D (6 bases). The CDR3 consists of 16 residues. Germline-derived CDR1 and CDR2 are SGHNT and YYREEE (reference sequence). Between the trimmed V and J ends, which lost 3 bases and 4 bases, there was a span of 19 bases. The CDR3 sequence: CASSSGGAGAGYGYTF. The CDR3, as DNA: TGTGCCAGCAGCTCGGGCGGGGCAGGGGCGGGCTATGGCTACACCTTC.

V usage is TRBV5-4 and J usage is TRBJ2-3, with TRBD2 as a possible D gene (6 bases). This CDR3 contains 11 residues. The V gene's germline CDR1 is SGHNT and CDR2 YYREEE (reference sequence). The V end was cut by 3 bases, the J end by 9 bases, with 8 bases between. The CDR3 sequence is CASSWGLTQYF. Written as DNA, the CDR3 is TGTGCCAGCAGCTGGGGACTGACGCAGTATTTT.